The next 11 T cell receptor beta chains were all read from a single sample in a study of cytomegalovirus exposure and HLA in healthy donors. Researchers ran the PCR with 60 Vbeta and 13 Jbeta primers. Libraries were prepared by immunoSEQ multiplex PCR; TCRdb keeps only in-frame clonotypes and omits some of them. The table shows some 120,000 clones, with 74% occurring only once. The sequenced sample consisted of PBMCs. These receptors all stem from a woman in her forties or fifties in good health and CMV-seropositive.

The chain couples TRBV27 to TRBJ1-1, with D perhaps matching TRBD1 (6 bases). CDR1 is MNHEY and CDR2 is SMNVEV in the germline V gene (reference sequence). The CDR3 consists of 14 residues. The V and J ends lost 4 bases and 5 bases respectively, with 14 bases between them. The CDR3 spells CASSYKGTGTEAFF. The CDR3 nucleotides read TGTGCCAGCAGTTACAAGGGCACAGGGACTGAAGCTTTCTTT.

This clone was detected once. Written as DNA, the CDR3 is TGTGCCAGCAGCCCTTATGGGGGAGGTTCCTACGAGCAGTACTTC. Protein product: CASSPYGGGSYEQYF. The gene calls are TRBV6-5 and TRBJ2-7; weak D call: TRBD2 (6 bases). Germline loops: CDR1 MNHEY, CDR2 SVGAGI. The V end lost 6 bases, the J end lost 1 base, and 16 bases lay between the germline ends. The CDR3 has 15 amino acids.

J is TRBJ2-3 and V is TRBV5-6; 11 nucleotides match TRBD2. Unmatched junction bases numbered 10, after V lost 0 bases and J lost 7 bases. Germline CDR1 reads SGHDT; CDR2 reads YYEEEE. CDR3 length equals 17 residues. The CDR3 protein is CASSLAISSGGSYTQYF. CDR3 nucleotide sequence: TGTGCCAGCAGCTTGGCCATTTCTAGCGGGGGGAGTTATACGCAGTATTTT.

V gene TRBV9 combines with J gene TRBJ1-5; D not certain. V shed 4 bases and J shed 3 bases, with 11 bases lying between them. The germline CDR1 and CDR2 sequences are SGDLS and YYNGEE. The CDR3 spans 14 residues. DNA of the CDR3: TGTGCCAGCAGCTCGAACAGCAACAATCAGCCCCAGCATTTT. Protein product: CASSSNSNNQPQHF. Filled out from reference TRBV9 and TRBJ1-5, the complete variable domain reads DSGVTQTPKHLITATGQRVTLRCSPRSGDLSVYWYQQSLDQGLQFLIQYYNGEERAKGNILERFSAQQFPDLHSELNLSSLELGDSALYFCASSSNSNNQPQHFGDGTRLSIL.

The chain is built from TRBV2 and TRBJ2-7; TRBD1 might be the D (5 bases). With 11 bases removed from V and 7 bases from J, the gap between germline ends came to 18 bases. Germline lookup yields CDR1 SNHLY and CDR2 FYNNEI. The CDR3 loop spans 12 amino acids. The CDR3 DNA follows: TGTGCCGACAGCAACGATTCTAGGGAGCAGTACTTC. Its translation is CADSNDSREQYF.

The V and J genes are TRBV4-2 and TRBJ2-7; D possibly corresponds to TRBD1 (6 bases). Germline-derived CDR1 and CDR2 are LGHNA and YNFKEQ. There are 14 residues in the CDR3. V lost 3 bases and J lost 4, with 13 bases in between. For the CDR3, the DNA is TGTGCCAGCAGCCAGTCAAGGGGGAATTACGAGCAGTACTTC. It encodes CASSQSRGNYEQYF.

As DNA, the CDR3 is TGTGCCAGCAGCCTTCGCGGTGACCTGGGCTACAATGAGCAGTTCTTC. Its protein is CASSLRGDLGYNEQFF. The chain employs TRBV9 and TRBJ2-1; D is ambiguous. V was pared by 4 bases and J by 3 bases, with 17 bases between. Germline loops: CDR1 SGDLS, CDR2 YYNGEE. The CDR3 length is 16 residues. The full variable domain, completed using reference TRBV9 and TRBJ2-1, is DSGVTQTPKHLITATGQRVTLRCSPRSGDLSVYWYQQSLDQGLQFLIQYYNGEERAKGNILERFSAQQFPDLHSELNLSSLELGDSALYFCASSLRGDLGYNEQFFGPGTRLTVL.

The chain is built from TRBV27 and TRBJ2-5; a weak D match, TRBD2 (5 bases). The CDR3 contains 13 residues. The germline V and J ends were trimmed by 7 bases and 7 bases, with 16 bases remaining between them. Germline CDR1 is MNHEY and CDR2 is SMNVEV (reference sequence). CDR3 in DNA: TGTGCCAGCACCGCCAGTGGGAGAGGGACCCAGTACTTC. This gives the protein CASTASGRGTQYF.

The chain uses TRBV4-2 and TRBJ2-1, with TRBD2 matching 11 bases. The CDR3 is 16 amino acids. V was clipped by 4 bases and J by 2 bases; unmatched bases: 4. Per the germline V gene, CDR1 is LGHNA and CDR2 is YNFKEQ. The CDR3 DNA sequence: TGTGCCAGCAGCCTGCGACTAGCGGGGACCTACAATGAGCAGTTCTTC. This encodes CASSLRLAGTYNEQFF.

This clone has only one observation. The chain is built from TRBV25-1 and TRBJ1-4; no clear D gene. The CDR3 length is 15 residues. Germline CDR1 MGHDK, CDR2 SYGVNS. Trimming pared 5 bases from V and 3 bases from J, leaving 13 bases between. This chain's CDR3 is CASSLSLGPNEKLFF. The CDR3 DNA follows: TGTGCCAGCAGTTTGTCCCTCGGTCCTAATGAAAAACTGTTTTTT.

This sequence joins TRBV29-1 and TRBJ1-2; D is unclear. V was shortened by 4 bases and J by 8 bases, with 11 bases between the two germline ends. Per germline, CDR1 SQVTM and CDR2 ANQGSEA. There are 11 residues in the CDR3. In nucleotides, the CDR3 is TGCAGCGTTGCCGTGCGGAGGGGCTACACCTTC. Translated: CSVAVRRGYTF.